This T cell receptor beta chain was identified in a study of regulatory T cells (dated by TCRdb to 2016 to 2019). As for the study more broadly: The study compared T-cell receptor beta repertoires of sorted regulatory, conventional CD4+ and CD8+ T cells in CD3G-deficient patients with those in healthy controls. On the study overall, not on this receptor specifically: Enrichment for hydrophobic residues at CDR3 positions 6 and 7 was found in conventional CD4+ T cells from CD3G-deficient patients, suggesting more self-reactive specificities. In patients, repertoires had restricted unique TRB V-J pairs and skewed V and J gene usage, with regulatory T cells showing the most marked changes.

For the multiplex PCR, 52 forward TRBV primers and 13 reverse TRBJ primers were used, and amplification bias was corrected with both assay-based and computational methods. Within the immunoSEQ assay, multiplex PCR amplified rearranged TRB loci from genomic DNA. TRB amplicons were sequenced using an Illumina HiSeq platform. The published analysis was carried out like this. Raw sequences were error-filtered and aligned to reference gene sequences by custom algorithms, then analyzed with the immunoSEQ online tools. Frequencies of productive and nonproductive TRB rearrangements were assessed among unique sequences as well as among total sequences. Hydrophobicity and amino acid composition of residues 6 and 7 within the TRB CDR3 were used to estimate the potential for self-reactivity. Groups were compared by t tests, Mann-Whitney tests or two-way ANOVA performed in Prism software. Here the immuneACCESS table is served through TCRdb, limited to in-frame sequences with V and J called. Missing clones are a known gap in these copies; in checked studies unresolved V genes cover under half, and the rest lacks a known reason. That table furnishes V, J and clone size, whereas the DNA furnished D and trimming. In this sample the table shows over 25,000 clones, around 90% of which occur a single time. Less than 2% of the sample is in the top ten clones.

Sequences SEHNR (CDR1) and FQNEAQ (CDR2) are obtained from the germline V gene (reference sequence). V loses 4 bases of germline sequence and J loses 1 base, and the interval between the two ends is 11 bases. Spanning cysteine to phenylalanine, the CDR3 consists of 14 amino acids. The CDR3 DNA has 42 bases and is translated from base 1. As regards this clone: The specificity of this receptor is unknown. The sample holds no much larger clone one base away, and base qualities are not on file.

Evidence of autoimmunity was found in all CD3G-deficient patients, and more severe autoimmunity was observed in two of the patients. Patients were tested at ages ranging from 2 to 39 years, and reduced naive and increased memory CD4+ and CD8+ T-cell proportions were found in the patients. CD4+ cells were FACS-sorted into CD25-high CD127-low regulatory T cells and CD25-low CD127-high conventional CD4+ T cells. A handful of individuals with CD3G deficiency made up the patient group. Patient samples and clinical data were obtained from an international physician network spanning the United States, Europe and Asia. Peripheral blood mononuclear cells were isolated by Ficoll density separation.

The clonotype comes from a person aged 18-35 years with CD3G deficiency. Sequences were obtained from conventional CD4+ T cells sorted from blood. The chain joins TRBV7-9 to TRBJ2-7; confidence is insufficient to name the D gene. The CDR3 here reads CASSSRASSYEQYF. The DNA reads as follows: TGTGCCAGCAGCTCCCGTGCCTCTTCCTACGAGCAGTACTTC.